A selection of T cell receptor beta chains follows, all from one sample in a study of T cells in Graves' hyperthyroidism and ophthalmopathy. Each CDR3 protein gets one entry after TCRdb re-called the multiplex PCR reads with MiXCR. The sample shows roughly 700,000 distinct CDR3 sequences, around 15% of them seen only once. Sequenced material: blood. The receptors shown here come from a woman between 18 and 30 years old with Graves' hyperthyroidism. CDR3s include the opening cysteine and the closing phenylalanine or tryptophan. The size entry is marked missing in some rows and otherwise reads once, few, many or a size class.

clone_size: few
j_call: TRBJ1-5
v_call: TRBV7-2
cdr3_aa: CASSLVIGFGGLTQPQHF

clone_size: NA
j_call: TRBJ2-7
v_call: TRBV5-1
cdr3_aa: CASSLLAGGFSEQYF

clone_size: NA
j_call: TRBJ1-1
v_call: TRBV12-3/TRBV12-4
cdr3_aa: CASSPNRGRRNTEAFF

clone_size: many
j_call: TRBJ2-7
v_call: TRBV18
cdr3_aa: CASSPLDAGEQYF

clone_size: many
j_call: TRBJ2-7
v_call: TRBV11-3
cdr3_aa: CASSLGTGWDEQYF

clone_size: many
j_call: TRBJ2-2
v_call: TRBV5-4
cdr3_aa: CASSYGGRTGELFF

clone_size: many
j_call: TRBJ2-5
v_call: TRBV12-3/TRBV12-4
cdr3_aa: CASSSSGAETQYF

clone_size: many
j_call: TRBJ2-7
v_call: TRBV3-1
cdr3_aa: CASSHLAGAIYEQYF

clone_size: NA
j_call: TRBJ2-7
v_call: TRBV7-9
cdr3_aa: CASSLGVSAGGLVGEQYF

clone_size: few
j_call: TRBJ2-1
v_call: TRBV6-4
cdr3_aa: CASSDSEANEQFF

clone_size: few
j_call: TRBJ2-7
v_call: TRBV5-5
cdr3_aa: CASSLRGASAEQYF

clone_size: many
j_call: TRBJ1-6
v_call: TRBV3-1
cdr3_aa: CASSQGVKTQKRDSPLHF

clone_size: once
j_call: TRBJ2-7
v_call: TRBV19
cdr3_aa: CASSISHTLSYEQYF

clone_size: NA
j_call: TRBJ2-2
v_call: TRBV29-1
cdr3_aa: CSGRERANTGELFF

clone_size: NA
j_call: TRBJ2-2
v_call: TRBV7-9
cdr3_aa: CASRRPGGGTHTGELFF

clone_size: many
j_call: TRBJ1-4
v_call: TRBV25-1
cdr3_aa: CASSDRGTTNEKLFF

clone_size: many
j_call: TRBJ1-1
v_call: TRBV30
cdr3_aa: CAWIGYGATEAFF

clone_size: many
j_call: TRBJ2-3
v_call: TRBV12-3/TRBV12-4
cdr3_aa: CASSPGQGGTDTQYF

clone_size: NA
j_call: TRBJ2-3
v_call: TRBV20-1
cdr3_aa: CSATRLAKRPDTQYF

clone_size: many
j_call: TRBJ1-2
v_call: TRBV6-5
cdr3_aa: CASSYKGTGTSNYGYTF

clone_size: few
j_call: TRBJ1-5
v_call: TRBV20-1
cdr3_aa: CSATTSWTRQPQHF

clone_size: many
j_call: TRBJ2-5
v_call: TRBV11-2
cdr3_aa: CASSLGFRVQETQYF

clone_size: many
j_call: TRBJ2-3
v_call: TRBV20-1
cdr3_aa: CSADPPAGDTQYF

clone_size: NA
j_call: TRBJ1-2
v_call: TRBV24-1
cdr3_aa: CATSDSSQDYYGYTF

clone_size: few
j_call: TRBJ2-1
v_call: TRBV2
cdr3_aa: CASSYAGVGRNEQFF

clone_size: NA
j_call: TRBJ1-5
v_call: TRBV24-1
cdr3_aa: CATSDSTFGGQPQHF

clone_size: many
j_call: TRBJ1-4
v_call: TRBV28
cdr3_aa: CASSPMSTGAATNEKLFF

clone_size: many
j_call: TRBJ1-2
v_call: TRBV11-2
cdr3_aa: CASSPANSYYGYTF

clone_size: NA
j_call: TRBJ1-1
v_call: TRBV20-1
cdr3_aa: CSARDPSWGNTEAFF

clone_size: few
j_call: TRBJ2-5
v_call: TRBV27
cdr3_aa: CASSLLGGKETQYF

clone_size: many
j_call: TRBJ2-7
v_call: TRBV12-3/TRBV12-4
cdr3_aa: CASSLLRFPYEQYF

clone_size: NA
j_call: TRBJ2-2
v_call: TRBV7-3
cdr3_aa: CASSSGTSGSYTGELFF

clone_size: NA
j_call: TRBJ2-5
v_call: TRBV30
cdr3_aa: CAWSWDLQETQYF

clone_size: NA
j_call: TRBJ1-2
v_call: TRBV28
cdr3_aa: CASSLSIPDRKGGYTF

clone_size: many
j_call: TRBJ2-3
v_call: TRBV20-1
cdr3_aa: CSASSLAGRTDTQYF

clone_size: many
j_call: TRBJ2-6
v_call: TRBV28
cdr3_aa: CASSRGVSGANVLTF

clone_size: NA
j_call: TRBJ1-2
v_call: TRBV19
cdr3_aa: CASTRQGADYGYTF

clone_size: few
j_call: TRBJ2-1
v_call: TRBV19
cdr3_aa: CASSIGLAGGSEQFF

clone_size: few
j_call: TRBJ2-2
v_call: TRBV7-9
cdr3_aa: CASTTSGGTGELFF

clone_size: few
j_call: TRBJ2-1
v_call: TRBV24-1
cdr3_aa: CATSDPSSGIYNEQFF

clone_size: few
j_call: TRBJ2-2
v_call: TRBV6-5
cdr3_aa: CASSSSGRAGELFF

clone_size: few
j_call: TRBJ2-1
v_call: TRBV20-1
cdr3_aa: CSARSTSGLNEQFF

clone_size: few
j_call: TRBJ1-5
v_call: TRBV6-1
cdr3_aa: CALTPAGSNQPQHF

clone_size: few
j_call: TRBJ1-3
v_call: TRBV15
cdr3_aa: CATSRGWTGDSGNTIYF

clone_size: many
j_call: TRBJ2-7
v_call: TRBV13
cdr3_aa: CASSAAGGPNPYEQYF

clone_size: NA
j_call: TRBJ2-2
v_call: TRBV10-1
cdr3_aa: CASSAQRGGTGELFF

clone_size: many
j_call: TRBJ1-1
v_call: TRBV7-8
cdr3_aa: CASSLAGRGRGAFF

clone_size: NA
j_call: TRBJ2-6
v_call: TRBV19
cdr3_aa: CASMRQGSSGANVLTF

clone_size: many
j_call: TRBJ2-1
v_call: TRBV30
cdr3_aa: CAWSPSAGEQFF

clone_size: NA
j_call: TRBJ1-2
v_call: TRBV2
cdr3_aa: CASNTPPDGYTF

clone_size: many
j_call: TRBJ2-3
v_call: TRBV29-1
cdr3_aa: CSLTGYTDTQYF

clone_size: many
j_call: TRBJ1-3
v_call: TRBV6-1
cdr3_aa: CASQGLRSGNTIYF

clone_size: many
j_call: TRBJ2-3
v_call: TRBV3-1
cdr3_aa: CASSITSGEGTDTQYF

clone_size: NA
j_call: TRBJ2-3
v_call: TRBV27
cdr3_aa: CASSLADRGTDTQYF

clone_size: few
j_call: TRBJ2-1
v_call: TRBV27
cdr3_aa: CASSPRGVQFPQFF

clone_size: many
j_call: TRBJ2-1
v_call: TRBV7-9
cdr3_aa: CASSHRDGSYNEQFF

clone_size: few
j_call: TRBJ2-2
v_call: TRBV19
cdr3_aa: CASSKKRQGGGNTGELFF